What follows describes a single T cell receptor (beta chain). The antigen remains unidentified. This sample was taken from a study of CD8+CD57+ T cells in acquired aplastic anemia. Profiling of TCR beta VDJ combinations and CDR3 sequences used genomic DNA as template. TCRdb re-derived calls from the reads in MiXCR, one entry per CDR3 protein. The table records a few hundred thousand distinct CDR3 sequences, around 50% of them present only once. By flow cytometry, patients selected for sequencing had shown an expansion of CD8+CD57+ cells. Study observations and caveats: Patients and controls had in common some 30 CD8+ CDR3 sequences.

This TCR derives from a human donor with aplastic anemia. Sequenced input: sorted CD4+, CD8+, or CD8+CD57+ T cells (not recorded which) from PBMCs.

The CDR3 DNA reads as TGTGCCAGCACCCCTTGGACTAGCGGGGAAGAGACCCAGTACTTC. Translating it yields CASTPWTSGEETQYF. V is TRBV5-5 and J is TRBJ2-5, with 12 nucleotides matching TRBD2. V lost 6 bases to trimming and J lost 3 bases; unmatched junction nucleotides: 6. From germline, CDR1 is SGHKS and CDR2 YYEKEE (reference sequence). This CDR3 has 15 residues.